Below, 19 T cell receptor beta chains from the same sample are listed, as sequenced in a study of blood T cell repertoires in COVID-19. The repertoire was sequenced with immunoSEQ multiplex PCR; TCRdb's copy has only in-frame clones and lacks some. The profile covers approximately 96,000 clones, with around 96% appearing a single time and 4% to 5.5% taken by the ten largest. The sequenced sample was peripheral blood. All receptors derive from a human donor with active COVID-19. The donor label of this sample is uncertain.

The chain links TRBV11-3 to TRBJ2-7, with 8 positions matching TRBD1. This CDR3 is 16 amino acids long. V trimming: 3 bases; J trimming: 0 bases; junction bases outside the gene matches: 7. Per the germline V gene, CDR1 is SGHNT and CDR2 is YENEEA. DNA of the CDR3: TGTGCCAGCAGCTTCGGACAGGGATGGAGCTCCTACGAGCAGTACTTC. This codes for CASSFGQGWSSYEQYF.

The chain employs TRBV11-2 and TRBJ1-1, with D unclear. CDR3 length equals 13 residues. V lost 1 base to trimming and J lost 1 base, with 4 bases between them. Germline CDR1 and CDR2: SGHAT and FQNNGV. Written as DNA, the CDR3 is TGTGCCAGCAGCTTAGTGCGGAACACTGAAGCTTTCTTT. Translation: CASSLVRNTEAFF.

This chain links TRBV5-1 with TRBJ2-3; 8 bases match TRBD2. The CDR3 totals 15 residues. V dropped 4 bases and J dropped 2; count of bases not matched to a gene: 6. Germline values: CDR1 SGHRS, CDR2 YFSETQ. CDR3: CASSPGLAYTDTQYF. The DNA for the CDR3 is TGCGCCAGCAGCCCCGGACTAGCCTACACAGATACGCAGTATTTT.

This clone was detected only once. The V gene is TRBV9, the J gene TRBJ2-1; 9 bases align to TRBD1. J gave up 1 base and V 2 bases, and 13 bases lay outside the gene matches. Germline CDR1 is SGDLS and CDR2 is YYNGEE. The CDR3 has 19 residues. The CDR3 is CASSVSGQGPLGSYNEQFF. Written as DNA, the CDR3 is TGTGCCAGCAGCGTTAGTGGACAGGGGCCCCTGGGGTCCTACAATGAGCAGTTCTTC.

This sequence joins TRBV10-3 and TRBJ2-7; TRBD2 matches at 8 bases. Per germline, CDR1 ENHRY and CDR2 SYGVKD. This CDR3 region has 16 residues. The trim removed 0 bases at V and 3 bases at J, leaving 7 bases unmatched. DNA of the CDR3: TGTGCCATCAGTGAGTCGGGAGCAGCGGGAGTCTACGAGCAGTACTTC. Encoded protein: CAISESGAAGVYEQYF.

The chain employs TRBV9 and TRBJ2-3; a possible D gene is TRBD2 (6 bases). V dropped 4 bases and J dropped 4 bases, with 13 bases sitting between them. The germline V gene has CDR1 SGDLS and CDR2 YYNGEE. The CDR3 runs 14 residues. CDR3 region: CASSPRLEADTQYF. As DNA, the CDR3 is TGTGCCAGCAGCCCAAGACTAGAAGCAGATACGCAGTATTTT.

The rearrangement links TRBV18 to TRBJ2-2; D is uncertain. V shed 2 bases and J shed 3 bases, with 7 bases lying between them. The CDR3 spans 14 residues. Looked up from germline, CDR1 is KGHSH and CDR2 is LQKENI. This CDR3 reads CASSPYADTGELFF. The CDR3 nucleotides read TGTGCCAGCTCACCATACGCAGACACCGGGGAGCTGTTTTTT.

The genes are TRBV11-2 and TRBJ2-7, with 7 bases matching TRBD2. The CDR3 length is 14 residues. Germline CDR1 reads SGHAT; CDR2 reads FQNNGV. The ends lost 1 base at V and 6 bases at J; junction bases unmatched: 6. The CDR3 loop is CASSLVRGVSEQYF. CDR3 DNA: TGTGCCAGCAGCTTAGTCCGGGGGGTGAGCGAGCAGTACTTC.

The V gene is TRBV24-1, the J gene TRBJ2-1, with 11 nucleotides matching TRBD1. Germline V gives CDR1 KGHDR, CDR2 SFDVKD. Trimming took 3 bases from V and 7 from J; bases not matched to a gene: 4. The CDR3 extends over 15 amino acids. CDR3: CATSDTGTGGNEQFF. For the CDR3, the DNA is TGTGCCACCAGTGATACTGGGACAGGGGGAAATGAGCAGTTCTTC.

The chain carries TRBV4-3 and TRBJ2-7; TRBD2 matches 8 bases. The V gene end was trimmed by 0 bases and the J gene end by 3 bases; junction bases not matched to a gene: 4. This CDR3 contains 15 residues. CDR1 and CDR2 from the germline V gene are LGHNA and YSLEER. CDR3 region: CASSQDSSGLYEQYF. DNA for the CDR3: TGCGCCAGCAGCCAAGATTCTAGCGGGCTCTACGAGCAGTACTTC.

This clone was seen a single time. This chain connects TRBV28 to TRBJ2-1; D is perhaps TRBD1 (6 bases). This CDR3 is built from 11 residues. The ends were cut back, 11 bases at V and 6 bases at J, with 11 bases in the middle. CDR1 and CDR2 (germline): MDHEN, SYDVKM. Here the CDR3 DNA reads TGTGCCTCAGGGGTGGCCAATGAGCAGTTCTTC. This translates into CASGVANEQFF.

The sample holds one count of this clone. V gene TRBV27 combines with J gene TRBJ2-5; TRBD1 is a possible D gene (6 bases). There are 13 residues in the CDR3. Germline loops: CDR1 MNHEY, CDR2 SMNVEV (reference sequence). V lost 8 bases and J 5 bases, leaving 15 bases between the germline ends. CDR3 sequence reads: CASAHRDGETQYF. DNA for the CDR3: TGTGCCAGCGCCCACAGGGATGGGGAGACCCAGTACTTC.

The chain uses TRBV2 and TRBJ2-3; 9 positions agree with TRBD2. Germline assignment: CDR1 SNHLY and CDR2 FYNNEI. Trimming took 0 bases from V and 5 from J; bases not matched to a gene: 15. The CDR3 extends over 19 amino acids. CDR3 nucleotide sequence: TGTGCCAGCAGTGAAGCTGTCCGCAGCGGGAGGATCCTAGGAGATACGCAGTATTTT. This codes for CASSEAVRSGRILGDTQYF.

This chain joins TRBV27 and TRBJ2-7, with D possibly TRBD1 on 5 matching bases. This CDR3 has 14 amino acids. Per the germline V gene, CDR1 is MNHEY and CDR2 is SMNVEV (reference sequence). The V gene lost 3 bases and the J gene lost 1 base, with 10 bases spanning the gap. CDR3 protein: CASSLGRVSYEQYF. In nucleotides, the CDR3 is TGTGCCAGCAGTTTGGGCAGGGTTTCCTACGAGCAGTACTTC.

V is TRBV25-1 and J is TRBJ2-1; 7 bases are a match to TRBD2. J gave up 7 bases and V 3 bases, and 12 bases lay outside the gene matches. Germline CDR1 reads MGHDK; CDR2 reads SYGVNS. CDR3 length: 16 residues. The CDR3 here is CASSDTRASGRNEQFF. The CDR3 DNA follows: TGTGCCAGCAGTGATACCCGGGCTAGCGGAAGGAATGAGCAGTTCTTC.

In DNA form, the CDR3 reads TGTGCCAGCAGTTACGGGGAGGGCCGCACAGATACGCAGTATTTT. Protein: CASSYGEGRTDTQYF. The V and J genes are TRBV6-5 and TRBJ2-3; 7 bases map to TRBD2. The germline V gene encodes CDR1 MNHEY and CDR2 SVGAGI. The CDR3 is 15 amino acids. Losses at the gene ends were 2 bases for V and 1 base for J; bases not matched to a gene: 3.

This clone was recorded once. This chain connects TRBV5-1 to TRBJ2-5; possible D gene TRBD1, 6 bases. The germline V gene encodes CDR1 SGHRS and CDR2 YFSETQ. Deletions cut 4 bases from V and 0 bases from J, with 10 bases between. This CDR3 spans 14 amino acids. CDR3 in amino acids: CASSPGQNQETQYF. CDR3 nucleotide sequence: TGCGCCAGCAGCCCAGGACAGAACCAAGAGACCCAGTACTTC.

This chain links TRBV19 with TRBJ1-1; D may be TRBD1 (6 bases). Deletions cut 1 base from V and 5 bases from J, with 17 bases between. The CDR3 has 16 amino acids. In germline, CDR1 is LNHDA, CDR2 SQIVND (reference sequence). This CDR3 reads CASSIVGRGGGTEAFF. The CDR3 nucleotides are TGTGCCAGTAGTATAGTCGGACGAGGGGGTGGGACTGAAGCTTTCTTT. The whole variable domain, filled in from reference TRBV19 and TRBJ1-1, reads DGGITQSPKYLFRKEGQNVTLSCEQNLNHDAMYWYRQDPGQGLRLIYYSQIVNDFQKGDIAEGYSVSREKKESFPLTVTSAQKNPTAFYLCASSIVGRGGGTEAFFGQGTRLTVV.

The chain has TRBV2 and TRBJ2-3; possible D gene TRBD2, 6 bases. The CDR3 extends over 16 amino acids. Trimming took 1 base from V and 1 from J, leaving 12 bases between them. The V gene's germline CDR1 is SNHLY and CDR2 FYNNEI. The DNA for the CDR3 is TGTGCCAGCAGTGAAGAGGCTAGCGCCCGCACAGATACGCAGTATTTT. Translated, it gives CASSEEASARTDTQYF.